This entry describes one T cell receptor beta chain. The target antigen is unknown. This CDR3 is built from 13 residues. Trimming removed 0 bases from V and 5 bases from J, with 7 bases in between. From germline, CDR1 is KGHSH and CDR2 LQKENI. The source of the sample is a study of OX40 agonist ivuxolimab in advanced cancers. Broader study findings: The study did not work out the antigen specificity of the expanded peripheral T cells.

The protocol was immunoSEQ multiplex PCR, while the TCRdb copy is restricted to in-frame clones and leaves out a portion. The sample shows about 50,000 clones, 88% of them seen only once. The specimen was CD4+ or CD8+ T cells sorted from blood, collected in a trial of the OX40 agonist ivuxolimab. The chain is built from TRBV18 and TRBJ2-5, with D tentatively TRBD1 (5 bases). This clonotype was obtained from an adult with an advanced solid tumor such as melanoma, head and neck, liver or kidney cancer. CDR3 bases: TGTGCCAGCTCACCACCAGGGGTGGAGACCCAGTACTTC. Its translation is CASSPPGVETQYF.